Listed here are 20 T cell receptor beta chains from one sample, sequenced in a study of tumor T cells in aggressive B-cell lymphoma. Profiled with immunoSEQ multiplex PCR; TCRdb holds only in-frame clones, not every one. The table has 1,200 or so clones, about nine tenths seen once. Sequenced sample: tumor tissue. The receptors stem from an adult with diffuse large B cell lymphoma.

This clone came up once. This chain joins TRBV19 and TRBJ1-5; D remains ambiguous. This CDR3 spans 14 amino acids. With 3 bases removed from V and 0 bases from J, the gap between germline ends came to 6 bases. CDR1 is LNHDA and CDR2 is SQIVND in the germline V gene (reference sequence). As DNA, the CDR3 is TGTGCCAGTAGTATCGAGAGTAGCAATCAGCCCCAGCATTTT. Translation gives CASSIESSNQPQHF.

This clone was picked up one time. The J gene is TRBJ1-5, the V gene TRBV30; D may be TRBD1 (6 bases). The CDR3 sequence is 16 residues long. Germline V gene lookup returns CDR1 GTSNPN and CDR2 SVGIG (reference sequence). Trimming stripped 2 bases from V and 9 bases from J, with 23 bases between. For the CDR3, the DNA is TGTGCCTGGAGTTCCGGGACATACGTTTTTGCTGGGCCCCAGCATTTT. Translating gives CAWSSGTYVFAGPQHF. Full variable domain (missing parts from reference TRBV30 and TRBJ1-5): SQTIHQWPATLVQPVGSPLSLECTVEGTSNPNLYWYRQAAGRGLQLLFYSVGIGQISSEVPQNLSASRPQDRQFILSSKKLLLSDSGFYLCAWSSGTYVFAGPQHFGDGTRLSIL.

The chain carries TRBV7-9 and TRBJ2-3, with 13 bases identical to TRBD2. This CDR3 region has 18 residues. CDR1 is SEHNR, CDR2 FQNEAQ, per germline (reference sequence). The V segment lost 3 bases and the J segment 2 bases; nucleotides outside the gene matches: 8. DNA of the CDR3: TGTGCCAGCAGCTTTAGGACTAGCGGGAGAGGGGCCACAGATACGCAGTATTTT. Protein sequence: CASSFRTSGRGATDTQYF.

The chain joins TRBV27 to TRBJ2-7, with 9 bases identical to TRBD1. Germline trimming cut 2 bases from V and 6 bases from J; bases unmatched to any gene: 8. The CDR3 consists of 15 residues. In germline, CDR1 is MNHEY, CDR2 SMNVEV (reference sequence). CDR3 region: CASSLTGTGTVEQYF. DNA of the CDR3: TGTGCCAGCAGTTTAACCGGGACAGGGACCGTCGAGCAGTACTTC.

The chain carries TRBV7-9 and TRBJ1-3; TRBD1 agrees at 8 bases. This CDR3 is built from 15 residues. The trim removed 4 bases at V and 4 bases at J, leaving 6 bases unmatched. Germline CDR1 reads SEHNR; CDR2 reads FQNEAQ (reference sequence). The CDR3 region is CASSSPDREGNTIYF. CDR3 coding DNA: TGTGCCAGCAGCTCGCCGGACAGGGAAGGAAACACCATATATTTT.

The chain uses TRBV25-1 and TRBJ1-1, with unresolved D. The V gene lost 4 bases and the J gene lost 6 bases, with 6 bases spanning the gap. The CDR3 runs 11 residues. In germline, CDR1 is MGHDK, CDR2 SYGVNS. The CDR3 coding sequence is TGTGCCAGCAGTGGGGGAGCTGAAGCTTTCTTT. It specifies CASSGGAEAFF. Looking up the rest from reference TRBV25-1 and TRBJ1-1 gives the full variable domain: EADIYQTPRYLVIGTGKKITLECSQTMGHDKMYWYQQDPGMELHLIHYSYGVNSTEKGDLSSESTVSRIRTEHFPLTLESARPSHTSQYLCASSGGAEAFFGQGTRLTVV.

This sequence joins TRBV30 and TRBJ2-7, with TRBD2 matching over 11 bases. Germline CDR1 and CDR2: GTSNPN and SVGIG (reference sequence). This CDR3 spans 15 amino acids. V shed 5 bases, J shed 0 bases, and the junction held 6 bases outside the gene matches. DNA of the CDR3: TGTGCCTGGTCCTTAGCGGGAGGGGTCTCCTACGAGCAGTACTTC. It encodes CAWSLAGGVSYEQYF.

This rearrangement joins TRBV4-1 to TRBJ1-5; D is undetermined. The CDR3 is made up of 10 amino acids. Germline V gene lookup returns CDR1 MGHRA and CDR2 YSYEKL. Trimming shortened V by 10 bases and J by 5 bases, and 6 bases separated the two germline ends. This chain's CDR3 is CATQYQPQHF. The CDR3 coding sequence is TGCGCCACCCAATATCAGCCCCAGCATTTT.

The J gene is TRBJ2-3, the V gene TRBV7-8; 7 positions agree with TRBD2. Germline values: CDR1 SGHVS, CDR2 FQNEAQ. The V and J ends lost 2 bases and 2 bases, in that order; junction bases with no gene match: 4. The CDR3 sequence is 15 residues long. The CDR3 nucleotides read TGTGCCAGCAGCTTACGAGCGGGACTCACAGATACGCAGTATTTT. This encodes CASSLRAGLTDTQYF.

This rearrangement joins TRBV5-1 to TRBJ2-2; TRBD1 agrees at 7 bases. The CDR3 runs to 16 residues. Germline V gene sequence: CDR1 SGHRS, CDR2 YFSETQ. V dropped 0 bases and J dropped 3; count of bases not matched to a gene: 5. The CDR3 DNA sequence: TGCGCCAGCAGCTTGGAACAGGGGACCTACACCGGGGAGCTGTTTTTT. As protein: CASSLEQGTYTGELFF.

J is TRBJ1-5 and V is TRBV11-2; D not resolved. CDR3 length: 14 amino acids. From germline, CDR1 is SGHAT and CDR2 FQNNGV. Trimming took 0 bases from V and 7 from J, leaving 10 bases between them. Here the CDR3 reads CASSLDSNYQPQHF. The DNA of the CDR3 is TGTGCCAGCAGCTTAGATAGTAACTACCAGCCCCAGCATTTT.

This chain links TRBV5-4 with TRBJ2-5; a possible D gene is TRBD1 (6 bases). V was pared by 0 bases and J by 1 base, with 16 bases between. The CDR3 is 17 amino acids. Germline values: CDR1 SGHNT, CDR2 YYREEE (reference sequence). The CDR3 sequence is CASSLAGTGWGQETQYF. The CDR3 DNA reads TGTGCCAGCAGCTTGGCTGGTACAGGGTGGGGCCAAGAGACCCAGTACTTC.

The chain joins TRBV7-8 to TRBJ1-4, with 10 bases that match TRBD1. CDR1 is SGHVS and CDR2 is FQNEAQ in the germline V gene. The CDR3 contains 15 residues. After removal of 3 bases from V and 4 bases from J, the junction contained 2 bases not matched to a gene. The CDR3 coding sequence is TGTGCCAGCAGCTTCCGGACAGGGGGTAATGAAAAACTGTTTTTT. It translates to CASSFRTGGNEKLFF.

This clone was seen only a few times. Here the CDR3 DNA reads TGTGCCAGCAGCCCCGACTCGGCAGCTGAAGCTTTCTTT. Protein product: CASSPDSAAEAFF. J is TRBJ1-1 and V is TRBV9; D unresolved. This CDR3 spans 13 amino acids. V was cut by 4 bases and J by 6 bases, with 13 bases left in between. Per germline, CDR1 SGDLS and CDR2 YYNGEE.

The chain uses TRBV9 and TRBJ1-2, with 7 bases aligning to TRBD1. There are 15 residues in the CDR3. V lost 0 bases and J lost 4; bases outside the gene matches: 6. In germline, CDR1 is SGDLS, CDR2 YYNGEE. For the CDR3, the DNA is TGTGCCAGCAGCGTAGAAAGGGGGCATAGCTATGGCTACACCTTC. This gives the protein CASSVERGHSYGYTF.

The chain uses TRBV27 and TRBJ2-1, with TRBD1 identical over 8 bases. Germline-derived CDR1 and CDR2 are MNHEY and SMNVEV (reference sequence). This CDR3 has 15 amino acids. V was clipped by 7 bases and J by 4 bases; unmatched bases: 9. The CDR3 region is CASNAGGGWYNEQFF. Written as DNA, the CDR3 is TGTGCCAGCAATGCAGGGGGCGGTTGGTACAATGAGCAGTTCTTC.

The chain combines TRBV7-9 with TRBJ1-3, with unresolved D. Trimming left V 8 bases short and J 0 bases short, with 8 bases between. The CDR3 runs to 13 residues. CDR1 and CDR2 from the germline V gene are SEHNR and FQNEAQ (reference sequence). CDR3 region: CASGRASGNTIYF. The CDR3 coding sequence is TGTGCCAGCGGGAGGGCCTCTGGAAACACCATATATTTT.

The chain is built from TRBV29-1 and TRBJ1-1; D is uncertain. Germline V lookup: CDR1 SQVTM, CDR2 ANQGSEA. CDR3 length equals 11 residues. The ends were cut back, 6 bases at V and 5 bases at J, with 10 bases in the middle. For the CDR3, the DNA is TGCAGCGTAGTGGAGGTGACTGAAGCTTTCTTT. Encoded protein: CSVVEVTEAFF.

The rearrangement uses TRBV23-1 and TRBJ1-5, with 10 nucleotides matching TRBD1. TRBV23-1 is an ORF; its function is uncertain. The CDR3 has 15 amino acids. V shed 3 bases and J 12 bases; nucleotides not matched to a gene: 11. This CDR3 reads CASSQMGQGTQFQHF. The CDR3 nucleotides are TGCGCCAGCAGTCAGATGGGACAGGGGACACAATTCCAGCATTTT.

This clone was seen a single time. This chain connects TRBV2 to TRBJ1-5; TRBD1 aligns across 9 bases. The CDR3 spans 15 residues. V was clipped by 6 bases and J by 3 bases; unmatched bases: 6. Germline V gene lookup returns CDR1 SNHLY and CDR2 FYNNEI. The chain's CDR3 is CASSTGGEINQPQHF. The CDR3 DNA reads TGTGCCAGCAGCACAGGGGGCGAAATCAATCAGCCCCAGCATTTT.